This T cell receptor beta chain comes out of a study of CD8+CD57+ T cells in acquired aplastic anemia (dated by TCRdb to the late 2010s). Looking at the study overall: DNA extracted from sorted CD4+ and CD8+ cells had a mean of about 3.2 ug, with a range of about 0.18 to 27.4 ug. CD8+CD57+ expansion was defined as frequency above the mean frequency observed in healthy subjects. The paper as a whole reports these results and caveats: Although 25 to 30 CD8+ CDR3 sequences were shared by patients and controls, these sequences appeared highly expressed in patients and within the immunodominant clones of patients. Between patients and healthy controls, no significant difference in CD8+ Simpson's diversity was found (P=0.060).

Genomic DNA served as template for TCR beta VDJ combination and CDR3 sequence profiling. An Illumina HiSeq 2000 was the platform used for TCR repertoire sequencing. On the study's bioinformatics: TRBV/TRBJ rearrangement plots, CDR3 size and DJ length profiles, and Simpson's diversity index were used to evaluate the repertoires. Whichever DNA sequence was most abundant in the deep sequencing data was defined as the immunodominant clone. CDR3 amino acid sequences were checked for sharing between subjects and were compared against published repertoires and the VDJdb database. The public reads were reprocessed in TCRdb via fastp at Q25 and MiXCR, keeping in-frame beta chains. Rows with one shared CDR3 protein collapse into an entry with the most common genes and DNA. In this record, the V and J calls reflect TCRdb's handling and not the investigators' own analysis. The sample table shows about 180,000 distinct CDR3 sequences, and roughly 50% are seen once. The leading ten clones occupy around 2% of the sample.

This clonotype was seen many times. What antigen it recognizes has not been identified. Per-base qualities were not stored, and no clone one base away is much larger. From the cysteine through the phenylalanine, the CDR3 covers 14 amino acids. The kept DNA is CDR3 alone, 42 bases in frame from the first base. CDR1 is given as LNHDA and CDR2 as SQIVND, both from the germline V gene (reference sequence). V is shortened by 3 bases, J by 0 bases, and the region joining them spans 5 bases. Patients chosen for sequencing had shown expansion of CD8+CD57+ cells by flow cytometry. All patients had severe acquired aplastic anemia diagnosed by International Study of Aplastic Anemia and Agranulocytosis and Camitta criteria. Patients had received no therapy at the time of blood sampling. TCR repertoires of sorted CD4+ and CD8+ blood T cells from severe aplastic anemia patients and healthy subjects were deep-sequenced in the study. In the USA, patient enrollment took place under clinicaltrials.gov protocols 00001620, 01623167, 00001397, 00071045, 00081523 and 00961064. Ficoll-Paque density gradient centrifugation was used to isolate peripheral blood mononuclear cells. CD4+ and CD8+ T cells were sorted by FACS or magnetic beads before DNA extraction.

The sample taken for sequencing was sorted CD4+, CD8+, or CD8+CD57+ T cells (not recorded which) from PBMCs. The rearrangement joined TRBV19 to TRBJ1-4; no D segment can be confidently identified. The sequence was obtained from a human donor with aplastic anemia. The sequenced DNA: TGTGCCAGTAGTATCTGGCCAACTAATGAAAAACTGTTTTTT. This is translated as CASSIWPTNEKLFF.